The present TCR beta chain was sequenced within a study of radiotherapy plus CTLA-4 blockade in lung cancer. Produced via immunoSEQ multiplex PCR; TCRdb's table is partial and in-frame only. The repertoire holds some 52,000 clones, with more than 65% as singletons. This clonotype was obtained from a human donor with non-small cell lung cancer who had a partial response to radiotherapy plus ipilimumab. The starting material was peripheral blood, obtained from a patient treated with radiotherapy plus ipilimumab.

The CDR3 sequence: CASSATSGGRETQYF. The CDR3 nucleotides are TGTGCCAGCAGCGCGACTAGCGGGGGGCGTGAGACCCAGTACTTC. V and J are TRBV7-6 and TRBJ2-5; the match to TRBD2 covers 13 bases. CDR3 length: 15 amino acids. After removal of 5 bases from V and 5 bases from J, the junction contained 5 bases not matched to a gene. Germline CDR1 reads SGHVS; CDR2 reads FNYEAQ.